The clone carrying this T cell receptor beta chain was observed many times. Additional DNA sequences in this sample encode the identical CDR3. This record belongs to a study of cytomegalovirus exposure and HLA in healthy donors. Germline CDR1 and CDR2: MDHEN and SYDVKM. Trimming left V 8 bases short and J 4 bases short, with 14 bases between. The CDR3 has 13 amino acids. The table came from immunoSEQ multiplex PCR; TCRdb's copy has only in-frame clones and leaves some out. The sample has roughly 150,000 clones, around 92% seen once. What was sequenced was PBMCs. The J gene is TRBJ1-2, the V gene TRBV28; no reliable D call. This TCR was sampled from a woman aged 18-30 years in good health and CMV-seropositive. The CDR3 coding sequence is TGTGCCAGCCGCCCGCAGGACTCCTATGGCTACACCTTC. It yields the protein CASRPQDSYGYTF.